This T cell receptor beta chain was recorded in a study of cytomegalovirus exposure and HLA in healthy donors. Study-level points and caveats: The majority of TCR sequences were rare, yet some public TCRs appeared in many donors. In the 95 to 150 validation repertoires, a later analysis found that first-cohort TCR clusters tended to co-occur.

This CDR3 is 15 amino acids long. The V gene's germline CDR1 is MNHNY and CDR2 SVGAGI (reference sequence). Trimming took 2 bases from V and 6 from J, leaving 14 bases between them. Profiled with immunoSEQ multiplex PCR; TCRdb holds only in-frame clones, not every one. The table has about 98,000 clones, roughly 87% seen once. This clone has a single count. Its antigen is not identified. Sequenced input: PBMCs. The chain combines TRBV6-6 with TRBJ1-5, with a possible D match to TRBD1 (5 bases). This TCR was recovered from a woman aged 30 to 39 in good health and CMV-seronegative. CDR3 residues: CASSYPGTLSQPQHF. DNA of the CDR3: TGTGCCAGCAGTTACCCAGGGACTTTGAGTCAGCCCCAGCATTTT.